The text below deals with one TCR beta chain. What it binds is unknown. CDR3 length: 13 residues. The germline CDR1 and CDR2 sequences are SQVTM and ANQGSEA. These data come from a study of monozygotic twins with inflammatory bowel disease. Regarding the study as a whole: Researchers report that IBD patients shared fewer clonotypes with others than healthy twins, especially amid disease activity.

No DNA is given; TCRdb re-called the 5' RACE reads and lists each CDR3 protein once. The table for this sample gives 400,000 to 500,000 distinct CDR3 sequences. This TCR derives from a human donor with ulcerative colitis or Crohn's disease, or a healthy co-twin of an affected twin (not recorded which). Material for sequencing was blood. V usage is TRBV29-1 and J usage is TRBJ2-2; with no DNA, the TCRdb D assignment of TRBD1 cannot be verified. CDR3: CGSQGANTGELFF.